The TCR beta chain under discussion was sequenced for a study of T cells in localized non-small cell lung cancer (TCRdb year 2020). Concerning the study at large: T cell repertoires of about 230 early-stage NSCLC patients were analyzed, with tumors being compared against uninvolved tumor-adjacent lungs. The cohort was made up of around 240 treatment-naive NSCLC patients whose localized lung tumors had been resected. A mean age of around 66 years was recorded for the NSCLC patients, of whom 129 were male and about 100 were female. What the study reported, not specific to this receptor: Longer overall survival was associated with higher T cell density in blood, whereas shorter survival was associated with higher clonality in adjacent lung. Because the study design was exploratory, TCR variables were selected using unadjusted p-values without false-discovery rate correction. Multi-region tumor sequencing was not performed, so intratumor heterogeneity could not be excluded. Of the top 100 tumor clones, a median of roughly 60 were detected in paired uninvolved adjacent lung; 28 were also among that lung's top 100. Uninvolved tumor-adjacent lung showed the highest T cell clonality, higher than tumor, which suggests more focused antigenic responses in the adjacent lung.

The immunoSEQ Assay was used to sequence TCR beta CDR3 regions from DNA. The study's own analysis went as follows. To compute T cell density, TCR beta template counts were normalized to usable DNA, which was estimated by amplifying housekeeping genes. Richness was estimated with the preseqR package, extrapolating to 400,000 templates for PBMC samples and 120,000 templates for tissue samples. Clonality was calculated as one minus Pielou's evenness. Tissue-enriched TCRs were identified through differential abundance testing performed on productive amino-acid clonotypes, with a minimum total count of 5 and an alpha of 0.1. The Jaccard Index and the Morisita Overlap Index were used to measure how much the repertoires overlapped between compartments. GLIPH clustered TCR beta CDR3s with public tetramer-defined viral CDR3s; viral motifs required at least three viral sequences plus V-gene enrichment. Entries here come from immuneACCESS through TCRdb and include only in-frame sequences with V and J called. Some clones fail to appear in such tables; in the studies checked, an unresolved V gene covers under half of the shortfall, and the cause of the remainder is unknown. D and trimming were read from the DNA, whereas the V and J calls and clone size are those reported in that table. Within this sample are about 130,000 clones, with 89% of them counted one time only. The leading ten clones occupy around 1.7% of the sample.

Trimming takes 1 base from V and 3 bases from J, and the germline ends sit 9 bases apart. The CDR3 holds 14 amino acids from the cysteine to the phenylalanine. The read is trimmed to its CDR3 DNA, 42 bases read in frame from base 1. The germline V gene supplies CDR1 LGHNT and CDR2 FRNRAP. At diagnosis, peripheral blood, uninvolved tumor-adjacent lung and tumor were collected and were preserved as a mix of fresh-frozen and FFPE material. For TCR repertoire profiling, blood samples were analyzed as peripheral blood mononuclear cells. On this clone itself: Its antigen specificity is not known. Base qualities are missing; no much larger clone stands one base away.

The rearrangement combines TRBV12-5 with TRBJ1-1; the D gene assignment is ambiguous. The sequence was obtained from an older female donor with stage I lung adenocarcinoma. The sample consisted of peripheral blood, taken before any cancer treatment. The nucleotide sequence is given as TGTGCTAGTGGTTTGGACACCCGGTACACTGAAGCTTTCTTT. Translated, it gives CASGLDTRYTEAFF.